Only a few counts were recorded for the clone carrying this T cell receptor (delta chain). The antigen remains undetermined. Germline CDR1 reads TSWWSYY; CDR2 reads QGS. There are 18 residues in the CDR3. Germline trimming cut 0 bases from V and 3 bases from J; bases unmatched to any gene: 7. Extracted RNA was reverse transcribed into cDNA. CDR3 amplicons came from multiplex PCR with pooled V-gene forward and constant-region reverse primers. TCRdb redid the clone calls on the multiplex PCR reads with CATT. The sample lists around 76,000 delta-chain clones, about 35% occurring once. Thymocytes were sorted as CD3+ TCRVdelta1+ TCRVdelta2- after alphabeta T cell depletion. The data were taken from a study of Vδ1+ human thymocytes. Whole-study results and caveats: Donors shared many TRG clonotypes but few TRD clonotypes. Bulk repertoire data may be misinterpreted because of unexpected Vdelta2 sequences. Highly polyclonal TRG and TRD repertoires with Gaussian CDR3 length distributions appeared in thymus. About 20% of thymic delta-chain sequences were Vdelta2, with few Vdelta3, unlike blood Vdelta1+ controls.

The source material was Vdelta1+ gamma-delta thymocytes from the thymus. As for subset: FACS-sorted CD3+ TCRalphabeta- TCRVdelta1+ TCRVdelta2- thymocytes. The rearrangement links TRDV1 to TRDJ1; 13 bases line up with TRDD3. This receptor was taken from a boy under three years old who had congenital heart surgery. The CDR3 bases are TGTGCTCTTGGGGAACTCCCAACCACTGGGGGATACGCCGATAAACTCATCTTT. It encodes CALGELPTTGGYADKLIF.